The 8 T cell receptor beta chains reported below all come from one sample, sequenced in a study of cytomegalovirus exposure and HLA in healthy donors (dated by TCRdb to about 2017). The library was obtained by the immunoSEQ multiplex PCR assay. For the multiplex PCR, a mixture combining 60 forward primers for TCR Vbeta segments and 13 reverse primers for TCR Jbeta segments was used. TCRdb took this table from immuneACCESS and kept in-frame rearrangements with V and J called. Such tables lack part of the clones; where checked against another copy, unresolved V genes explain under half of the gap, and the rest is unexplained. For this sample there are roughly 120,000 clones; 65% to 90% appear just once. The ten largest clonotypes hold around 10% of the sample. Sequencing was carried out using PBMCs. These receptors were collected from a male donor in good health and CMV-seropositive.

The count of this clone is one. The junction and the germline gene differ at one end; a read error may be behind it. This rearrangement joins TRBV7-7 to TRBJ2-2; 11 bases map to TRBD1. The CDR3 loop spans 14 amino acids. Germline V gene lookup returns CDR1 SSHAT and CDR2 FNYEAQ (reference sequence). The CDR3 bases are TGTGCTAGCAGCCCCGGGACAGGGGGCGGGGAGCTGTTTTTT. Translating gives CASSPGTGGGELFF.

The V and J genes are TRBV28 and TRBJ1-4; D ambiguous. Germline CDR1 and CDR2: MDHEN and SYDVKM. The CDR3 has 14 residues. V lost 2 bases to trimming and J lost 8 bases, with 12 bases between them. CDR3 loop: CASSLLSQSEKLFF. Written as DNA, the CDR3 is TGTGCCAGCAGTTTACTCTCACAGTCCGAAAAACTGTTTTTT.

This clone was recorded a few times. This chain connects TRBV7-2 to TRBJ1-5; TRBD1 agrees at 8 bases. CDR3 length equals 13 residues. Per the germline V gene, CDR1 is SGHTA and CDR2 is FQGNSA. Trimming took 8 bases from V and 8 from J; bases not matched to a gene: 8. CDR3 sequence (DNA): TGTGCCAGCGGTAGACAGGGGAGAGAGCCCCAGCATTTT. This codes for CASGRQGREPQHF.

In its sample, this clone was seen once. The chain is built from TRBV28 and TRBJ1-5; D perhaps matches TRBD1 (5 bases). Between the trimmed V and J ends, which lost 2 bases and 6 bases, there was a span of 17 bases. Germline CDR1 and CDR2: MDHEN and SYDVKM. The CDR3 covers 16 residues. The CDR3 sequence is CASSLLVRGWGQPQHF. The CDR3 region has the DNA TGTGCCAGCAGTTTACTCGTAAGGGGTTGGGGTCAGCCCCAGCATTTT.

This clone was counted a single time. The chain links TRBV18 to TRBJ1-3; D is perhaps TRBD1 (6 bases). CDR3 length: 16 amino acids. The V end lost 6 bases, the J end lost 0 bases, and 15 bases lay between the germline ends. Per the germline V gene, CDR1 is KGHSH and CDR2 is LQKENI. CDR3 protein: CASSPRQQGSGNTIYF. CDR3 nucleotides: TGTGCCAGCTCCCCAAGGCAACAGGGCTCTGGAAACACCATATATTTT.

The chain recombines TRBV7-8 with TRBJ1-5, with D possibly TRBD1 on 5 matching bases. V was cut by 5 bases and J by 6 bases, with 14 bases left in between. Germline lookup yields CDR1 SGHVS and CDR2 FQNEAQ. The CDR3 sequence is 14 residues long. In DNA form, the CDR3 reads TGTGCCAGCAGCCTAAGACAGCCCAGTCAGCCCCAGCATTTT. Its translation is CASSLRQPSQPQHF.

Points on this clone: Germline and junction disagree at one end, which may indicate a read error. J is TRBJ1-4 and V is TRBV7-9; the D is unclear. This CDR3 comprises 16 residues. Germline lookup yields CDR1 SEHNR and CDR2 FQNEAQ (reference sequence). CDR3 residues: CSSSPGLRAPNKKLFF. For the CDR3, the DNA is TGTTCCAGCAGCCCCGGCTTGAGGGCGCCTAATAAAAAACTGTTTTTT.

This clone was seen just once. The chain links TRBV25-1 to TRBJ2-3; 10 bases match TRBD2. J gave up 5 bases and V 5 bases, and 4 bases lay outside the gene matches. CDR3 length: 14 amino acids. CDR1 MGHDK and CDR2 SYGVNS come from the germline V gene. DNA for the CDR3: TGTGCCAGCAGTCAAGCGGGAGGGGTAGATACGCAGTATTTT. Translated: CASSQAGGVDTQYF.